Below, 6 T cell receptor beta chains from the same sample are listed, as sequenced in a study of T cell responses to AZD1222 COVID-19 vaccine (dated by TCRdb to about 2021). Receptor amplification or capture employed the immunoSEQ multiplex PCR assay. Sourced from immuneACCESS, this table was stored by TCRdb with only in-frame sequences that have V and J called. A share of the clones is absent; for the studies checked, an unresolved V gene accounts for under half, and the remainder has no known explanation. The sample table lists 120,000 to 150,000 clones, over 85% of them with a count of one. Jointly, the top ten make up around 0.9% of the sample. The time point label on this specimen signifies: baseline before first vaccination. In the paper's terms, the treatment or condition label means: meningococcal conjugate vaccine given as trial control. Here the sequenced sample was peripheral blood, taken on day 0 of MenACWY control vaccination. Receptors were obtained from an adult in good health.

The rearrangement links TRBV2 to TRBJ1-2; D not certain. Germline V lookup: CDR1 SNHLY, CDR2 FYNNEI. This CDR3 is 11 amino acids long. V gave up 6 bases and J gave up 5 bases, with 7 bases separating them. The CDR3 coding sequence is TGTGCCAGCAGATGGCCATATGGCTACACCTTC. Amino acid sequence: CASRWPYGYTF.

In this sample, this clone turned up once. The CDR3 nucleotides are TGTGCCAGCAGCTTGGGCCCAGCAACTAATGAAAAACTGTTTTTT. As protein: CASSLGPATNEKLFF. The chain is built from TRBV7-2 and TRBJ1-4; no definite D call. The CDR3 runs 15 residues. V was pared by 3 bases and J by 0 bases, with 8 bases between. Germline lookup yields CDR1 SGHTA and CDR2 FQGNSA. The full variable domain, its missing parts supplied by reference TRBV7-2 and TRBJ1-4, is GAGVSQSPSNKVTEKGKDVELRCDPISGHTALYWYRQSLGQGLEFLIYFQGNSAPDKSGLPSDRFSAERTGGSVSTLTIQRTQQEDSAVYLCASSLGPATNEKLFFGSGTQLSVL.

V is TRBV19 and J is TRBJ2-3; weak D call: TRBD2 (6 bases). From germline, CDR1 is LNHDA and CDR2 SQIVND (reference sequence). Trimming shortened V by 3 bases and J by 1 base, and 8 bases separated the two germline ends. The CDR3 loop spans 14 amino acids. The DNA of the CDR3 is TGTGCCAGTAGTATCGGGACTGGCACAGATACGCAGTATTTT. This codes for CASSIGTGTDTQYF.

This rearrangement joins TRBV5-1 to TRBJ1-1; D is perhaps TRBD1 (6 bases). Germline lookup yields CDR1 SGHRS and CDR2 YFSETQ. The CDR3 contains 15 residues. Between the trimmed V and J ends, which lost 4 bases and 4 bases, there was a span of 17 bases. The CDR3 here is CASSLTTGSGTEAFF. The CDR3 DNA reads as TGCGCCAGCAGCCTGACTACAGGGTCGGGCACTGAAGCTTTCTTT.

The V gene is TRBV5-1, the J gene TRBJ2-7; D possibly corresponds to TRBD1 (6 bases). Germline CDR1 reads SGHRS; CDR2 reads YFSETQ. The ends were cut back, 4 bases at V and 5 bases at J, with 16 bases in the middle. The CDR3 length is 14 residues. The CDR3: CASSPPDRYHEQYF. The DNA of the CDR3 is TGCGCCAGCAGCCCACCAGACAGGTACCACGAGCAGTACTTC.

The CDR3 loop is CASSRSASGGTYEQYF. CDR3 DNA sequence: TGTGCCAGCAGCAGGTCGGCTAGCGGGGGGACTTACGAGCAGTACTTC. The chain uses TRBV11-2 and TRBJ2-7; 11 bases align to TRBD2. CDR3 length equals 16 residues. The germline V gene has CDR1 SGHAT and CDR2 FQNNGV. V lost 5 bases to trimming and J lost 4 bases; unmatched junction nucleotides: 10. The whole variable domain, remainder taken from reference TRBV11-2 and TRBJ2-7, is EAGVAQSPRYKIIEKRQSVAFWCNPISGHATLYWYQQILGQGPKLLIQFQNNGVVDDSQLPKDRFSAERLKGVDSTLKIQPAKLEDSAVYLCASSRSASGGTYEQYFGPGTRLTVT.